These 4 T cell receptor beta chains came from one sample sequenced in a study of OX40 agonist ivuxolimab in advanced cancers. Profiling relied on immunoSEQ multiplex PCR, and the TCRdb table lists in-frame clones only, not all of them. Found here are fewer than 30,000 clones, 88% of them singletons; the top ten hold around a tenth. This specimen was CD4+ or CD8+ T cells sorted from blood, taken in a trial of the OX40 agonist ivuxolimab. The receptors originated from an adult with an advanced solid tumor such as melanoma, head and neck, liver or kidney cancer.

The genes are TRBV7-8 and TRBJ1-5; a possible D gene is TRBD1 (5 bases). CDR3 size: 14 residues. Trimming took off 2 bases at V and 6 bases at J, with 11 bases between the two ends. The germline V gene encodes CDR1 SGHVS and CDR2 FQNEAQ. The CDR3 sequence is CASSLFPQGQPQHF. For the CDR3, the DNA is TGTGCCAGCAGCTTATTCCCGCAGGGTCAGCCCCAGCATTTT.

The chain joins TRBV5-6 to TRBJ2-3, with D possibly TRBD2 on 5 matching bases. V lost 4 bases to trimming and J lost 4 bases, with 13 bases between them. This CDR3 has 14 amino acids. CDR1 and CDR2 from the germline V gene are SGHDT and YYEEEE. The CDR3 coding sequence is TGTGCCAGCAGCGGGAGTCGAGGGTCAGATACGCAGTATTTT. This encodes CASSGSRGSDTQYF.

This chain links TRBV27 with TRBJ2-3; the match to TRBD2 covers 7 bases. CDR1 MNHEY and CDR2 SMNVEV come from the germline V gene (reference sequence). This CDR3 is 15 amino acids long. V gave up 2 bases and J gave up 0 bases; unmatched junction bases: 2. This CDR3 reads CASSLQRGSTDTQYF. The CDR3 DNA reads TGTGCCAGCAGTTTACAGCGGGGAAGCACAGATACGCAGTATTTT.

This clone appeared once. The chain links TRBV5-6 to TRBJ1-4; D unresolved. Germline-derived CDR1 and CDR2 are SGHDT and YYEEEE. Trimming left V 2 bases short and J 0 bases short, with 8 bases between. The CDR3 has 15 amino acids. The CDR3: CASSFTPATNEKLFF. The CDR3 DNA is TGTGCCAGCAGCTTTACACCTGCAACTAATGAAAAACTGTTTTTT.